This T cell receptor (beta chain) derives from a study of blood T cell repertoires in COVID-19. The data were produced by immunoSEQ multiplex PCR, yet TCRdb's version contains in-frame clones alone and is incomplete. The table lists 150,000 to 200,000 clones, 70% to 85% of them singletons. Per germline, CDR1 KGHDR and CDR2 SFDVKD. V lost 7 bases to trimming and J lost 5 bases; unmatched junction nucleotides: 5. The CDR3 contains 14 residues. This TCR was recovered from a woman aged 80 or over with acute or convalescent COVID-19. The sample consisted of peripheral blood. This chain connects TRBV24-1 to TRBJ2-2; 8 bases align to TRBD1. CDR3 protein: CATRTGAGTGELFF. CDR3 coding DNA: TGTGCCACCAGGACAGGGGCGGGGACCGGGGAGCTGTTTTTT.